Shown below are 8 T cell receptor beta chains from a single sample sequenced in a study of breast tumors, draining lymph nodes, adjacent tissues (dated by TCRdb to between 2015 and 2016). Receptor libraries were prepared by multiplex PCR. TCRdb shows the sequencer as Illumina HiSeq 2000. TCRdb passed the public sequencing reads through fastp at Q25 and MiXCR, retaining productive beta sequences. Identical CDR3 proteins give one entry, which carries the most common genes and DNA. This sample comprises about 180,000 distinct CDR3 sequences, roughly 30% of them detected only once. 4% to 5.5% of the sample belongs to the ten largest clones. The lymph node samples were taken from the axillary draining lymph nodes of breast cancer patients. The sample was axillary lymph node tissue. The origin of the receptors is a female donor with breast cancer. Some clones in this sample may be carry-over from other donors' samples.

V usage is TRBV29-1 and J usage is TRBJ2-7; 12 bases match TRBD2. Germline CDR1 SQVTM, CDR2 ANQGSEA. V lost 7 bases to trimming and J lost 1 base; unmatched junction nucleotides: 2. This CDR3 is built from 13 residues. The CDR3 protein is CSAGLAGSYEQYF. DNA of the CDR3: TGCAGCGCCGGACTAGCGGGATCCTACGAGCAGTACTTC.

Note on this clonotype: A read error may be the cause here, since a much bigger clone is one base away. The chain links TRBV7-6 to TRBJ2-1, with 9 bases that match TRBD2. Germline CDR1 and CDR2: SGHVS and FNYEAQ. This CDR3 is 15 amino acids long. Trimming removed 3 bases from V and 12 bases from J; junction bases left unmatched: 12. Here the CDR3 DNA reads TGTGCCAGCAGCTTCCTTAGCGGGGGTTCCCGTGGGCAGTTCTTC. Translated, it gives CASSFLSGGSRGQFF.

This clonotype was picked up many times. Here the CDR3 DNA reads TGTGCCAGCAGCGTAGGTAGCCGTCCCGACAATGAGCAGTTCTTC. The encoded protein is CASSVGSRPDNEQFF. The chain links TRBV9 to TRBJ2-1; D is unclear. Trimming left V 0 bases short and J 5 bases short, with 12 bases between. CDR1 is SGDLS and CDR2 is YYNGEE in the germline V gene. This CDR3 comprises 15 residues. Full variable domain (outside the CDR3, taken from reference TRBV9 and TRBJ2-1): DSGVTQTPKHLITATGQRVTLRCSPRSGDLSVYWYQQSLDQGLQFLIQYYNGEERAKGNILERFSAQQFPDLHSELNLSSLELGDSALYFCASSVGSRPDNEQFFGPGTRLTVL.

The chain carries TRBV6-1 and TRBJ1-2; D gene ambiguous. The CDR3 is made up of 14 amino acids. Germline V CDR1 and CDR2: MNHNS, SASEGT. Trimming pared 1 base from V and 5 bases from J, leaving 11 bases between. The chain's CDR3 is CASSEGTDWYGYTF. CDR3 nucleotide sequence: TGTGCCAGCAGTGAAGGAACGGACTGGTATGGCTACACCTTC.

This clonotype was seen at least ten times. V usage is TRBV24-1 and J usage is TRBJ2-1; perhaps D is TRBD1 or TRBD2 (5 bases each). V dropped 6 bases and J dropped 9 bases, with 8 bases sitting between them. Germline assignment: CDR1 KGHDR and CDR2 SFDVKD. The CDR3 is 11 residues long. CDR3 in amino acids: CATSLGTEQFF. CDR3 sequence (DNA): TGTGCCACCAGTCTCGGGACTGAGCAGTTCTTC.

This clonotype was observed many times. The rearrangement joins TRBV19 to TRBJ2-5, with D possibly being TRBD2 (5 bases). Per the germline V gene, CDR1 is LNHDA and CDR2 is SQIVND (reference sequence). Between the trimmed V and J ends, which lost 6 bases and 3 bases, there was a span of 11 bases. The CDR3 has 13 residues. CDR3 nucleotides: TGTGCCAGTAGGCCGGGATCAGAAGAGACCCAGTACTTC. Translating gives CASRPGSEETQYF.

The chain links TRBV7-9 to TRBJ2-3; D unclear. In germline, CDR1 is SEHNR, CDR2 FQNEAQ (reference sequence). V dropped 5 bases and J dropped 6 bases, with 21 bases sitting between them. This CDR3 contains 16 residues. The CDR3 region is CASSPENLPTTDTQYF. CDR3 in DNA: TGTGCCAGCAGCCCCGAGAACCTTCCCACCACGGATACGCAGTATTTT.

The chain employs TRBV7-2 and TRBJ1-4, with D perhaps matching TRBD1 (6 bases). CDR1 is SGHTA and CDR2 is FQGNSA in the germline V gene. V lost 3 bases, J lost 8 bases, and 16 bases lay in between. There are 15 residues in the CDR3. The CDR3: CASSLQRGAREKLFF. CDR3 nucleotides: TGTGCCAGCAGCTTGCAGCGGGGGGCGCGGGAAAAACTGTTTTTT.